Below are 17 T cell receptor beta chains sequenced from a single sample in a study of PD-1 blockade in classical Hodgkin lymphoma. Sequencing used immunoSEQ multiplex PCR; TCRdb keeps in-frame clones, though not all of them. The sample holds 80,000 to 100,000 clones, roughly 92% seen once. All trial patients relapsed after autologous stem cell transplantation. Material: peripheral blood mononuclear cells (PBMCs), obtained at baseline. The receptors stem from a human donor with classical Hodgkin lymphoma.

This clone was seen once. The chain couples TRBV11-2 to TRBJ2-1; 9 positions match TRBD1. The germline CDR1 and CDR2 sequences are SGHAT and FQNNGV. The CDR3 loop spans 15 amino acids. J gave up 6 bases and V 4 bases, and 7 bases lay outside the gene matches. As DNA, the CDR3 is TGTGCCAGCAGCTCGACAGGGGGAAGATTCAATGAGCAGTTCTTC. Translation: CASSSTGGRFNEQFF. The whole variable domain, filled in from reference TRBV11-2 and TRBJ2-1, reads EAGVAQSPRYKIIEKRQSVAFWCNPISGHATLYWYQQILGQGPKLLIQFQNNGVVDDSQLPKDRFSAERLKGVDSTLKIQPAKLEDSAVYLCASSSTGGRFNEQFFGPGTRLTVL.

The CDR3 loop is CASSFRFARASNTDTQYF. The CDR3 DNA is TGTGCCAGCAGTTTTCGTTTCGCCAGGGCGTCTAACACAGATACGCAGTATTTT. The chain joins TRBV28 to TRBJ2-3, with D perhaps TRBD1 (5 bases). The germline gives CDR1 MDHEN, CDR2 SYDVKM. There are 18 residues in the CDR3. V dropped 3 bases and J dropped 2 bases, with 21 bases sitting between them. Full variable domain (missing parts from reference TRBV28 and TRBJ2-3): DVKVTQSSRYLVKRTGEKVFLECVQDMDHENMFWYRQDPGLGLRLIYFSYDVKMKEKGDIPEGYSVSREKKERFSLILESASTNQTSMYLCASSFRFARASNTDTQYFGPGTRLTVL.

This chain joins TRBV9 and TRBJ2-1; TRBD2 matches 9 bases. V dropped 0 bases and J dropped 4; count of bases not matched to a gene: 5. CDR1 SGDLS and CDR2 YYNGEE come from the germline V gene. The CDR3 extends over 16 amino acids. CDR3 sequence (DNA): TGTGCCAGCAGCGTAGCGATAGCGGGAGTTTACAATGAGCAGTTCTTC. Protein sequence: CASSVAIAGVYNEQFF.

The chain is built from TRBV5-1 and TRBJ2-1; TRBD2 matches at 15 bases. Germline CDR1 and CDR2: SGHRS and YFSETQ. There are 18 residues in the CDR3. Trimming removed 6 bases from V and 5 bases from J; junction bases left unmatched: 12. CDR3 sequence: CASTKRGLAGGSNNEQFF. CDR3 bases: TGCGCCAGCACCAAAAGGGGACTAGCGGGAGGAAGTAACAATGAGCAGTTCTTC.

This chain joins TRBV7-6 and TRBJ2-5; D assignment may be TRBD1 or TRBD2 (5 bases each). CDR3 length: 13 residues. Germline-derived CDR1 and CDR2 are SGHVS and FNYEAQ. V was clipped by 2 bases and J by 4 bases, with 8 bases between them. The CDR3 loop is CASSLMGRETQYF. DNA for the CDR3: TGTGCCAGCAGCTTAATGGGACGAGAGACCCAGTACTTC.

The gene calls are TRBV6-1 and TRBJ2-2; D remains unclear. The CDR3 spans 15 residues. V was trimmed by 6 bases and J by 7 bases, leaving 18 bases between them. From germline, CDR1 is MNHNS and CDR2 SASEGT. CDR3 coding DNA: TGTGCCAGCAGCGGATACCGCTTGAAGGGCGGGGAGCTGTTTTTT. It yields the protein CASSGYRLKGGELFF.

The chain joins TRBV7-3 to TRBJ2-7; 11 nucleotides align to TRBD1. Germline V gene data show CDR1 as SGHTA and CDR2 as FQGTGA. This CDR3 has 15 residues. V lost 2 bases, J lost 2 bases, and 2 bases stayed unmatched. CDR3 in DNA: TGTGCCAGCAGCTTATTGGGACAGGGGGCCTACGAGCAGTACTTC. This encodes CASSLLGQGAYEQYF. Variable domain in full (rest from reference TRBV7-3 and TRBJ2-7): GAGVSQTPSNKVTEKGKYVELRCDPISGHTALYWYRQSLGQGPEFLIYFQGTGAADDSGLPNDRFFAVRPEGSVSTLKIQRTERGDSAVYLCASSLLGQGAYEQYFGPGTRLTVT.

The chain employs TRBV19 and TRBJ1-3; possible D gene TRBD1, 5 bases. V lost 4 bases, J lost 0 bases, and 25 bases lay in between. There are 20 residues in the CDR3. Germline CDR1 and CDR2: LNHDA and SQIVND (reference sequence). The CDR3 DNA reads as TGTGCCAGTAGTACTGATGGGGGACCTCCCGGCCTCCCCTCTGGAAACACCATATATTTT. Translating gives CASSTDGGPPGLPSGNTIYF.

This chain joins TRBV5-6 and TRBJ1-5, with TRBD1 matching 9 bases. Germline lookup yields CDR1 SGHDT and CDR2 YYEEEE. The length of the CDR3 is 17 residues. Trimming removed 3 bases from V and 6 bases from J; junction bases left unmatched: 13. CDR3 in amino acids: CASSYYRGRPDGQPQHF. The CDR3 bases are TGTGCCAGCAGCTACTACAGGGGGCGCCCCGATGGTCAGCCCCAGCATTTT.

The chain combines TRBV7-3 with TRBJ2-7; TRBD1 matches at 7 bases. The ends lost 0 bases at V and 2 bases at J; junction bases unmatched: 4. CDR1 and CDR2 (germline): SGHTA, FQGTGA. The CDR3 is 15 amino acids. The CDR3 DNA sequence: TGTGCCAGCAGCTTAACCCCGGACAGGCCCTACGAGCAGTACTTC. It specifies CASSLTPDRPYEQYF.

This clone was recorded a few times. The chain links TRBV19 to TRBJ2-5; unclear D gene. The CDR3 spans 13 residues. Trimming removed 6 bases from V and 2 bases from J, with 10 bases in between. Germline V gives CDR1 LNHDA, CDR2 SQIVND (reference sequence). The chain's CDR3 is CASRGNMQETQYF. CDR3 in DNA: TGTGCCAGTAGGGGCAATATGCAAGAGACCCAGTACTTC.

This rearrangement joins TRBV28 to TRBJ2-1; D gene uncertain. CDR3 length equals 13 residues. The germline V gene has CDR1 MDHEN and CDR2 SYDVKM. Trimming cost V 1 base and J 7 bases, with 8 bases left between them. In nucleotides, the CDR3 is TGTGCCAGCAGTTTATTTGGCCTTAATGAGCAGTTCTTC. It specifies CASSLFGLNEQFF.

V usage is TRBV5-1 and J usage is TRBJ2-1, with D perhaps matching TRBD1 or TRBD2 (7 bases each). There are 16 residues in the CDR3. CDR1 and CDR2 from the germline V gene are SGHRS and YFSETQ. V was pared by 0 bases and J by 2 bases, with 12 bases between. The CDR3 loop is CASSLVGGTAYNEQFF. For the CDR3, the DNA is TGCGCCAGCAGCTTGGTCGGGGGGACAGCCTACAATGAGCAGTTCTTC.

This clone has just one count. The J gene is TRBJ1-1, the V gene TRBV19; 10 nucleotides agree with TRBD1. Germline CDR1 LNHDA, CDR2 SQIVND (reference sequence). This CDR3 has 17 amino acids. V lost 4 bases and J lost 4; bases outside the gene matches: 12. The CDR3 DNA reads TGTGCCAGTAGTACGCACCGGGACAGGGGTAAGCGCACTGAAGCTTTCTTT. Translated: CASSTHRDRGKRTEAFF.

V is TRBV5-1 and J is TRBJ1-1, with unresolved D. Germline CDR1 SGHRS, CDR2 YFSETQ. This CDR3 region has 15 residues. V gave up 5 bases and J gave up 1 base, with 15 bases separating them. The CDR3 region has the DNA TGCGCCAGCAGAATGGGATCGACACAGAACACTGAAGCTTTCTTT. This gives the protein CASRMGSTQNTEAFF. The complete variable domain, with remaining parts taken from reference TRBV5-1 and TRBJ1-1, reads KAGVTQTPRYLIKTRGQQVTLSCSPISGHRSVSWYQQTPGQGLQFLFEYFSETQRNKGNFPGRFSGRQFSNSRSEMNVSTLELGDSALYLCASRMGSTQNTEAFFGQGTRLTVV.

This chain connects TRBV29-1 to TRBJ2-3, with a tentative D call TRBD1 (6 bases). The germline V gene has CDR1 SQVTM and CDR2 ANQGSEA. The CDR3 loop spans 15 amino acids. Between the trimmed V and J ends, which lost 4 bases and 6 bases, there was a span of 20 bases. Written as DNA, the CDR3 is TGCAGCGTTGCTAATCGAGGGGGACCTTCCGATACGCAGTATTTT. Amino acids: CSVANRGGPSDTQYF.

The table lists this clone with a count of one. The rearrangement joins TRBV27 to TRBJ2-1; TRBD1 matches at 11 bases. CDR1 is MNHEY, CDR2 SMNVEV, per germline (reference sequence). V was pared by 6 bases and J by 7 bases, with 11 bases of the junction left unmatched. The CDR3 totals 16 residues. CDR3 nucleotides: TGTGCCAGCAGCCCTAGGACAGGGGGCCTTTCGAATGAGCAGTTCTTC. Its translation is CASSPRTGGLSNEQFF.